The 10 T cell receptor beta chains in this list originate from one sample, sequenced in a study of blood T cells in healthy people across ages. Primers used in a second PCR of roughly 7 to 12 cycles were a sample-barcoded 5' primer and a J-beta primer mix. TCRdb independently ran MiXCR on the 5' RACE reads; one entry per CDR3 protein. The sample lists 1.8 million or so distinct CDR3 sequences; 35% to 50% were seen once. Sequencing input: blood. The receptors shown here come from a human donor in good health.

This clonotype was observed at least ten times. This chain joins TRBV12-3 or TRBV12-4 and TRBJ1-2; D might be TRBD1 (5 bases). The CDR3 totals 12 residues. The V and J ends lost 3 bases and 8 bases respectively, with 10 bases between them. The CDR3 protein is CASSFRAGGYTF. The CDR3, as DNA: TGTGCCAGCAGTTTCAGGGCCGGCGGCTACACCTTC.

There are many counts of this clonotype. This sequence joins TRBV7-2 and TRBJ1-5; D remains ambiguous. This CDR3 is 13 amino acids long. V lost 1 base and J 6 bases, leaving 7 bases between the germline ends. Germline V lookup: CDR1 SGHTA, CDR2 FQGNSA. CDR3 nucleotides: TGTGCCAGCAGCTTAGGGCGAAGTCAGCCCCAGCATTTT. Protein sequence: CASSLGRSQPQHF.

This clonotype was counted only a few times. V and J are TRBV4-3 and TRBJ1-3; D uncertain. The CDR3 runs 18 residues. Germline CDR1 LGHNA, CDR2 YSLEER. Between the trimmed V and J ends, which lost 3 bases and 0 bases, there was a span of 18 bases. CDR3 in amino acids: CASSHAPDEEASGNTIYF. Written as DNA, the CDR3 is TGCGCCAGCAGCCACGCCCCGGACGAAGAGGCCTCTGGAAACACCATATATTTT.

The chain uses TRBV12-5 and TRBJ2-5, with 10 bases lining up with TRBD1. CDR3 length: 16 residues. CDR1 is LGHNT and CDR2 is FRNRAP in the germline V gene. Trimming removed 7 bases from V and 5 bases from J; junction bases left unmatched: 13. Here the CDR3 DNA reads TGTGCTAGTGCCCCTTTACCGGGACAGGGGCTTGAGACCCAGTACTTC. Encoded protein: CASAPLPGQGLETQYF.

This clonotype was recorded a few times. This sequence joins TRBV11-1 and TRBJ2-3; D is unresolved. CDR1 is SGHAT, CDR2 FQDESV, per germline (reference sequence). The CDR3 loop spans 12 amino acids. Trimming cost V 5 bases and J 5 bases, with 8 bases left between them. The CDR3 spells CASSPTEDTQYF. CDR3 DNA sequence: TGTGCCAGCAGCCCGACGGAAGATACGCAGTATTTT.

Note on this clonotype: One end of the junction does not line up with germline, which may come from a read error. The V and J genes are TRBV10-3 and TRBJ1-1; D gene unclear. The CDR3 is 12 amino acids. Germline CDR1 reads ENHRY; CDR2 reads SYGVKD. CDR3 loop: CAIGEPKSEAFF. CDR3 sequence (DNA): TGTGCCATCGGTGAGCCCAAGAGTGAAGCTTTCTTT.

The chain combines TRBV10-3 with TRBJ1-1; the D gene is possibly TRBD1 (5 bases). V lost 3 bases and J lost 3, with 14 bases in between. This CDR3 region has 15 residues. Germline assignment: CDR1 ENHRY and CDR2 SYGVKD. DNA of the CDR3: TGTGCCATCAGTGACGGGACCGCGTTTTACACTGAAGCTTTCTTT. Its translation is CAISDGTAFYTEAFF.

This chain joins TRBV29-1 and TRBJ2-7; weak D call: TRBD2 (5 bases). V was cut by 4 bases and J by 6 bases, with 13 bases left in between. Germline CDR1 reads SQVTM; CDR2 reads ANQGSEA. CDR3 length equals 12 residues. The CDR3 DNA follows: TGCAGCGTTGTAGCAGTCGGGGTCGAGCAGTACTTC. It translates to CSVVAVGVEQYF.

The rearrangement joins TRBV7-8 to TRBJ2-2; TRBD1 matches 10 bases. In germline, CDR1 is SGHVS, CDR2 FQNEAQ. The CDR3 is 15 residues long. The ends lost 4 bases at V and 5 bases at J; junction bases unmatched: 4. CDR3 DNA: TGTGCCAGCAGCTCCGGGACAGGGGCGACCGGGGAGCTGTTTTTT. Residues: CASSSGTGATGELFF.

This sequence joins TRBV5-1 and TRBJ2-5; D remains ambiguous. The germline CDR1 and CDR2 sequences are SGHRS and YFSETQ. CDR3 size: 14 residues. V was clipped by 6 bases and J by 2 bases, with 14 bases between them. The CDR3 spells CASKVEDPQETQYF. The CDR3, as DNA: TGCGCCAGCAAGGTGGAAGATCCTCAAGAGACCCAGTACTTC.